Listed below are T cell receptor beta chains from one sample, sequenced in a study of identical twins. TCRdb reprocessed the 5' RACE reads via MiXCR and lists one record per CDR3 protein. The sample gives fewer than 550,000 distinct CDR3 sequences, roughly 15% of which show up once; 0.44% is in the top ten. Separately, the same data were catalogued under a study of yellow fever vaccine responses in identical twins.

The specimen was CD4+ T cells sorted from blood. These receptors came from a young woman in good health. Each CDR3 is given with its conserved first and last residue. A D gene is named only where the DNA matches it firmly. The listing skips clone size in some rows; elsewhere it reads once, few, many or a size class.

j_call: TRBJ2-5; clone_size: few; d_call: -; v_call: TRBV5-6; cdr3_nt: TGTGCCAGCAGCTTGGCGGCGGGAGAGACCCAGTACTTC; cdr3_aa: CASSLAAGETQYF
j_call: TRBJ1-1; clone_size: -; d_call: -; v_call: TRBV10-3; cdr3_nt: TGTGCCATCAGTGAGTCACCGGCAGGGGCTGAAGCTTTCTTT; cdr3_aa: CAISESPAGAEAFF
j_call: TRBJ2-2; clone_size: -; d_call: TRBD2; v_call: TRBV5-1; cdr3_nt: TGCGCCAGCAGCCCCGACCAGCGGGGGGGGAGCACCGGGGAGCTGTTTTTT; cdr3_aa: CASSPDQRGGSTGELFF
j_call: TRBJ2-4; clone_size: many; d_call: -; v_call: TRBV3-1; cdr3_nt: TGTGCCAGCAGCCAAACAGGAGGGGATACGGCCAAAAACATTCAGTACTTC; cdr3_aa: CASSQTGGDTAKNIQYF
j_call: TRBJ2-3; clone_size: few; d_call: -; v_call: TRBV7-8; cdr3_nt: TGTGCCAGCAGCTTAGTTGGAGGAATCACAGATACGCAGTATTTT; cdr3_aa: CASSLVGGITDTQYF
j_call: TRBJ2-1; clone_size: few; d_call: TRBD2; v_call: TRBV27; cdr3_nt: TGTGCCAGCAGTTTATCGGGACTACCAAACAATGAGCAGTTCTTC; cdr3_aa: CASSLSGLPNNEQFF
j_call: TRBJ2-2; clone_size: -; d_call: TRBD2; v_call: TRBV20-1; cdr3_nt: TGCAGTGCTAGAGTAGCGGGAGAGGCCGGGGAGCTGTTTTTT; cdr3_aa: CSARVAGEAGELFF
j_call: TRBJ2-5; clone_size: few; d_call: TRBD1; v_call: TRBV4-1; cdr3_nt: TGCGCCAGCAGCCCTAGCGGGACAGGGGGCATGAAGACCCAGTACTTC; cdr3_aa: CASSPSGTGGMKTQYF
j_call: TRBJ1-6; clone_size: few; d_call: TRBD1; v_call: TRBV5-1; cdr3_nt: TGCGCCAGCAGCCGGACTGGGGGACAGGGAAATTCACCCCTCCACTTT; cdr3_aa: CASSRTGGQGNSPLHF
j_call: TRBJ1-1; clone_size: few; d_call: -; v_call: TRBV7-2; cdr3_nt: TGTGCCATCTATATTGGGAACACTGAAGCTTTCTTT; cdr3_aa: CAIYIGNTEAFF
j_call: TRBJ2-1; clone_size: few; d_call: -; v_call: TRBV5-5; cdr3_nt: TGTGCCAACCGGTCTCAGGGGCCCGGGTGGAATGAGCAGTTCTTC; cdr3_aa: CANRSQGPGWNEQFF
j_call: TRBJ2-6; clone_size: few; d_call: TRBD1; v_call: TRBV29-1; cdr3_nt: TGCAGCGTACCGGGACAGGCCCCCTCTGGGGCCAACGTCCTGACTTTC; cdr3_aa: CSVPGQAPSGANVLTF
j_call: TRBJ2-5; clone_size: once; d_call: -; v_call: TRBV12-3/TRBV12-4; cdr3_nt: TGCGCTTCGAAATCGGCGAGGGCCCACCAAGAGACCCAGTACTTC; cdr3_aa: CASKSARAHQETQYF
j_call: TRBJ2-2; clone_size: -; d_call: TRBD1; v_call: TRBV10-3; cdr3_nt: TGTGCCATCCCGGGACGGGACAGGGCAGGGACAAACACCGGGGAGCTGTTTTTT; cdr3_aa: CAIPGRDRAGTNTGELFF
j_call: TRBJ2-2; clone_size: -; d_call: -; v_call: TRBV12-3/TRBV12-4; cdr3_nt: TGTGCCAGCAGCAAAAACTCGAACACCGGGGAGCTGTTTTTT; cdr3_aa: CASSKNSNTGELFF
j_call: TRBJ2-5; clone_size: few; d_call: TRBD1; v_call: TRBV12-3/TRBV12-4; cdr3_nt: TGTGCCAGCAGCAACAGGGGAATGGAGACCCAGTACTTC; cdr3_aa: CASSNRGMETQYF
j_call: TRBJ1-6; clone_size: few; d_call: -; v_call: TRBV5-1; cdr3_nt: TGCGCCAGCAGCTTGCTAGAGGGTGATAATTCACCCCTCCACTTT; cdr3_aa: CASSLLEGDNSPLHF
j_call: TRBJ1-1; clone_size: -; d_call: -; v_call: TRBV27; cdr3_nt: TGTGCCAGCAGTTTAGTCTCCGGGAAGGTCACTGAAGCTTTCTTT; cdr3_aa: CASSLVSGKVTEAFF
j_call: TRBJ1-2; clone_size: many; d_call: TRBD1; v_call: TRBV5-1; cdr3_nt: TGCGCCAGCAGCCCGGGGGGACAGGGCGGCTACACCTTC; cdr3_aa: CASSPGGQGGYTF
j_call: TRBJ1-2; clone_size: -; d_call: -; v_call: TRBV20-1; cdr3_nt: TGCAGTGCTTATTCGGAGGAGAGAGGCTACACCTTC; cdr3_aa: CSAYSEERGYTF
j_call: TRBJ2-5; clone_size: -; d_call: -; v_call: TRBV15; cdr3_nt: TGTGCCACCAGCAGAGATCTTGGAGGGGGCCCGGAGACCCAGTACTTC; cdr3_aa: CATSRDLGGGPETQYF
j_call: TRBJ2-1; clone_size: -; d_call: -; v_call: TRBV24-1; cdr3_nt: TGTGCCACCAGCTCGCGGACAGCGAAGGATGAGCAGTTCTTC; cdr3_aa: CATSSRTAKDEQFF
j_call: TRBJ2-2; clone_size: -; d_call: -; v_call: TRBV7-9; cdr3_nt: TGTGCCAGCACCGTAATGTGGACCACGAACACCGGGGAGCTGTTTTTT; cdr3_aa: CASTVMWTTNTGELFF
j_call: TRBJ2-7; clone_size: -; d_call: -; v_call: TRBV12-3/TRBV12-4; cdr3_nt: TGTGCCAGCAGTTTAGGTCGGGAGCGATACGAGCAGTACTTC; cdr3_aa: CASSLGRERYEQYF
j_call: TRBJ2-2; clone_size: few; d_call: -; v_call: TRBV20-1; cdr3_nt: TGCTGTGCTAGAGACCCCCGGACAGACACCGGGGAGCTGTTTTTT; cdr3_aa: CCARDPRTDTGELFF
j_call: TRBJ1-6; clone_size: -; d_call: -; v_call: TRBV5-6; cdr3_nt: TGTGCCAGCAGCTTGGTCAGGGAACCGTGGTCACCCCTCCACTTT; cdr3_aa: CASSLVREPWSPLHF
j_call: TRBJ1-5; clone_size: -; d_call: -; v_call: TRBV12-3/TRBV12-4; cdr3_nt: TGTGCCAGCAGTACACTCAGGGGCGGTAGCAATCAGCCCCAGCATTTT; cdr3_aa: CASSTLRGGSNQPQHF